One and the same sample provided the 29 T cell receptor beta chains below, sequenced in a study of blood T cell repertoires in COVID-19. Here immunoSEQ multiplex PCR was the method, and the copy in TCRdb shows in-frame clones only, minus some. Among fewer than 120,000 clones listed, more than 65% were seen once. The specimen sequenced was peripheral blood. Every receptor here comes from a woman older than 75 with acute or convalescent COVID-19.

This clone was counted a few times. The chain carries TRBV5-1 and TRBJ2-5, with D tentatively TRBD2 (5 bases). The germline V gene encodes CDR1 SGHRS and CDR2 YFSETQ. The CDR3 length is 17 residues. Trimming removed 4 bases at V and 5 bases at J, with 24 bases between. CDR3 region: CASSPRPGINVGETQYF. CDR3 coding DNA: TGCGCCAGCAGCCCCCGTCCGGGAATCAACGTGGGGGAGACCCAGTACTTC.

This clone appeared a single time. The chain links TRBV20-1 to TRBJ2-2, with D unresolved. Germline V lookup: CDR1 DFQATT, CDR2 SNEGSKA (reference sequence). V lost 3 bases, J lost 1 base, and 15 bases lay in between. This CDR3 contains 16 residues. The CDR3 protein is CSASRRGSLNTGELFF. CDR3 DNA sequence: TGCAGTGCTAGTCGCCGCGGCTCCTTGAACACCGGGGAGCTGTTTTTT.

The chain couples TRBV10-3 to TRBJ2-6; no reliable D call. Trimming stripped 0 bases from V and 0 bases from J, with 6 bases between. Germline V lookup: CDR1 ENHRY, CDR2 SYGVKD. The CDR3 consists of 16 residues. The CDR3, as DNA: TGTGCCATCAGTGAGTCTTTCGTCTCTGGGGCCAACGTCCTGACTTTC. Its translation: CAISESFVSGANVLTF.

This CDR3 is CASSTPGLGGYEQYF. In DNA form, the CDR3 reads TGTGCCAGCAGCACCCCGGGACTAGGAGGTTACGAGCAGTACTTC. The V call is TRBV6-5, the J call TRBJ2-7; 8 nucleotides align to TRBD2. The CDR3 loop spans 15 amino acids. With 6 bases clipped from V and 4 bases from J, the junction kept 11 bases outside the gene matches. Looked up from germline, CDR1 is MNHEY and CDR2 is SVGAGI.

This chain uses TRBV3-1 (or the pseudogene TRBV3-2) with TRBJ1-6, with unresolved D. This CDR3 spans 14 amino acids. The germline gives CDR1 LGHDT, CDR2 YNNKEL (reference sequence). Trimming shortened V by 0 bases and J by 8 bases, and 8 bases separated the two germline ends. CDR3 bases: TGTGCCAGCAGCCAAGAGTCGAGGGATTCACCCCTCCACTTT. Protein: CASSQESRDSPLHF.

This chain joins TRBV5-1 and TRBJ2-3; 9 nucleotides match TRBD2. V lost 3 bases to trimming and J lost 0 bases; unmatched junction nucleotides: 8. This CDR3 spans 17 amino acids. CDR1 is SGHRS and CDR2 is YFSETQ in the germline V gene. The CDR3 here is CASSSGTSSSSTDTQYF. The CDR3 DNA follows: TGCGCCAGCAGCTCGGGGACTAGCAGTTCTAGCACAGATACGCAGTATTTT.

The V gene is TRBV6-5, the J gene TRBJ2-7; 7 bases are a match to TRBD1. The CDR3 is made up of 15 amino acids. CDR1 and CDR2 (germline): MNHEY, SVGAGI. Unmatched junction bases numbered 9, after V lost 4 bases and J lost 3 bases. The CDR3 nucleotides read TGTGCCAGCAGTTCCCTGAGACAGGGCTTCTACGAGCAGTACTTC. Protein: CASSSLRQGFYEQYF.

The CDR3 reads CASTKQSGYEQYF. CDR3 coding DNA: TGTGCCAGCACCAAGCAGTCGGGCTACGAGCAGTACTTC. The chain uses TRBV11-2 and TRBJ2-7; D unclear. Germline V CDR1 and CDR2: SGHAT, FQNNGV. The V end lost 7 bases, the J end lost 3 bases, and 13 bases lay between the germline ends. This CDR3 comprises 13 residues.

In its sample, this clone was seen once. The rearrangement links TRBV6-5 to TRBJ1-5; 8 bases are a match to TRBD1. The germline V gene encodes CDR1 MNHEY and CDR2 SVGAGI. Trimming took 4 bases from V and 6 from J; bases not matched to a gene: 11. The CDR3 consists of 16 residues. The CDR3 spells CASSFPPDRVSQPQHF. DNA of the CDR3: TGTGCCAGCAGTTTCCCCCCGGACAGGGTCAGTCAGCCCCAGCATTTT.

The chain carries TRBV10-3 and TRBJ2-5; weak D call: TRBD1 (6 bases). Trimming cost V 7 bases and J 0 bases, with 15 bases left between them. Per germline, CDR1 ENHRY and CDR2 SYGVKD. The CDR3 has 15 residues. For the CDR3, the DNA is TGTGCCATCAAGCCGGGACAATGGTACCAAGAGACCCAGTACTTC. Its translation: CAIKPGQWYQETQYF.

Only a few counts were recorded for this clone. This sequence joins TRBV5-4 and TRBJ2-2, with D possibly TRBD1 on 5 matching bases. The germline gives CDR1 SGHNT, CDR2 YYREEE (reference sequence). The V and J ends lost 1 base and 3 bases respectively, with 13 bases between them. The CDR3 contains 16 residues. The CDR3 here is CASSLSLGRDTGELFF. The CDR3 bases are TGTGCCAGCAGCTTGTCCTTGGGGCGTGACACCGGGGAGCTGTTTTTT.

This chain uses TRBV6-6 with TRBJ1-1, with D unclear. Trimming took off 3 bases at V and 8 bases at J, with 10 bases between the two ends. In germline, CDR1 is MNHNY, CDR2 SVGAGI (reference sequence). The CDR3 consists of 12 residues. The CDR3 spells CASSYSTEEAFF. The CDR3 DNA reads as TGTGCCAGCAGTTATTCGACGGAGGAAGCTTTCTTT.

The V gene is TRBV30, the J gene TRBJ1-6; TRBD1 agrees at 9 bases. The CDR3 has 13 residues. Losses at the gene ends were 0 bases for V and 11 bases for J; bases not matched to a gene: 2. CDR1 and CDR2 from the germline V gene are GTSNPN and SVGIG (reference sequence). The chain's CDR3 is CAWSVQGATPLHF. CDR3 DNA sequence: TGTGCCTGGAGTGTACAGGGGGCAACACCCCTCCACTTT.

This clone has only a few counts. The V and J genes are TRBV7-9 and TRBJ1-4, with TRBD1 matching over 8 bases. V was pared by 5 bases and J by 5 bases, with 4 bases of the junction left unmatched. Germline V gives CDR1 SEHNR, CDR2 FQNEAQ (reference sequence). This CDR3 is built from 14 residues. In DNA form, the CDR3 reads TGTGCCAGCAGCCCGGACAGGGAGAATGAAAAACTGTTTTTT. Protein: CASSPDRENEKLFF.

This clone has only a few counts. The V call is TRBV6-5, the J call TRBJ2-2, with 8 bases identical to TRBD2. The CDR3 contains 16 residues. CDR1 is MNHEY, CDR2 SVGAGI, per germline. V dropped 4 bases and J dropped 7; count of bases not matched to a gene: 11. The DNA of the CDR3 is TGTGCCAGCAGTTTCTTTAAGGCGGGGGGTATCGGGGAGCTGTTTTTT. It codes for CASSFFKAGGIGELFF.

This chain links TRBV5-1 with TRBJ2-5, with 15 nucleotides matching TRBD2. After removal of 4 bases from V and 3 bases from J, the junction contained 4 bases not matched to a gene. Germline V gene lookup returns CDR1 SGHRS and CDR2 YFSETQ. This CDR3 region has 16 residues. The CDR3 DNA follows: TGCGCCAGCAGCGCTGGACTAGCGGGAGGGAAAGAGACCCAGTACTTC. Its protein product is CASSAGLAGGKETQYF.

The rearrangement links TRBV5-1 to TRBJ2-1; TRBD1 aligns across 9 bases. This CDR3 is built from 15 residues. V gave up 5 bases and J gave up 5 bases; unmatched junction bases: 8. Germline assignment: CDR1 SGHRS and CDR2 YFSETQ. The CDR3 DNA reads TGCGCCAGCAGGGGGACAGGGTTTCTCGACAATGAGCAGTTCTTC. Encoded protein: CASRGTGFLDNEQFF.

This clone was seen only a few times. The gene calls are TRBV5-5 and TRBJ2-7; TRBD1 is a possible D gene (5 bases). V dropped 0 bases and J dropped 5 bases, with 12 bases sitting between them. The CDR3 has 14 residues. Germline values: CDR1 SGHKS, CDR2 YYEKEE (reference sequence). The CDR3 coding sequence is TGTGCCAGCAGCTTGGTTCAGGGATTCCACGAGCAGTACTTC. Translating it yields CASSLVQGFHEQYF. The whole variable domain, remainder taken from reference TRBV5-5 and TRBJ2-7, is DAGVTQSPTHLIKTRGQQVTLRCSPISGHKSVSWYQQVLGQGPQFIFQYYEKEERGRGNFPDRFSARQFPNYSSELNVNALLLGDSALYLCASSLVQGFHEQYFGPGTRLTVT.

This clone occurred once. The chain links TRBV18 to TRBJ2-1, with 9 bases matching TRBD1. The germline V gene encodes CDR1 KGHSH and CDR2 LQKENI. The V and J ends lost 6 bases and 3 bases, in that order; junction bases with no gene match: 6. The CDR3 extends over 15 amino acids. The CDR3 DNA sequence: TGTGCCAGCTCCGCGAGGGACAGGGTCTACAATGAGCAGTTCTTC. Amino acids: CASSARDRVYNEQFF.

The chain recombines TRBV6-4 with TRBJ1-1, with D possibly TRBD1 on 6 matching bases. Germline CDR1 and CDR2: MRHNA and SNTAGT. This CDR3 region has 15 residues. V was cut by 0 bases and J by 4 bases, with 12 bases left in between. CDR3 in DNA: TGTGCCAGCAGTGACTCTGTACAGGGCGTCACTGAAGCTTTCTTT. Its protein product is CASSDSVQGVTEAFF.

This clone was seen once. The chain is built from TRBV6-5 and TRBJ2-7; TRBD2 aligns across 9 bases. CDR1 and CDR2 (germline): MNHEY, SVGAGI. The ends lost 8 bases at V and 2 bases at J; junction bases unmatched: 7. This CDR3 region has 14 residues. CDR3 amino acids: CASFRTSEPYEQYF. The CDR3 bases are TGTGCCAGCTTTCGGACTAGCGAACCCTACGAGCAGTACTTC.

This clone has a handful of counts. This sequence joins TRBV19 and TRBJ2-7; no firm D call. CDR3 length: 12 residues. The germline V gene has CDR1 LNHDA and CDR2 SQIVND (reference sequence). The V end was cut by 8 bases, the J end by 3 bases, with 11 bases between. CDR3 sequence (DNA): TGTGCCAGTGGGCCGAACGTCTACGAGCAGTACTTC. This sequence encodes CASGPNVYEQYF.

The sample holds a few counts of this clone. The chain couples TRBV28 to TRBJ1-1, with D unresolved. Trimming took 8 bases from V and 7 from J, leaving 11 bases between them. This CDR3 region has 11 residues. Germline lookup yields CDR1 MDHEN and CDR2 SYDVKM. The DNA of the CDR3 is TGTGCCAGCTTCAGTAACCTTGAAGCTTTCTTT. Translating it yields CASFSNLEAFF.

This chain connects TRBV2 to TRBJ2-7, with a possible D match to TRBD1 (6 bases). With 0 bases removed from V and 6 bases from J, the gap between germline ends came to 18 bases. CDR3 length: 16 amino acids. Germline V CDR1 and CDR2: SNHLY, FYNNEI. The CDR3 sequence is CASSEAKTGTSGEQYF. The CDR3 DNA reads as TGTGCCAGCAGTGAAGCAAAGACAGGAACCTCAGGCGAGCAGTACTTC. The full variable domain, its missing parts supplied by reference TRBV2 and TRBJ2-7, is EPEVTQTPSHQVTQMGQEVILRCVPISNHLYFYWYRQILGQKVEFLVSFYNNEISEKSEIFDDQFSVERPDGSNFTLKIRSTKLEDSAMYFCASSEAKTGTSGEQYFGPGTRLTVT.

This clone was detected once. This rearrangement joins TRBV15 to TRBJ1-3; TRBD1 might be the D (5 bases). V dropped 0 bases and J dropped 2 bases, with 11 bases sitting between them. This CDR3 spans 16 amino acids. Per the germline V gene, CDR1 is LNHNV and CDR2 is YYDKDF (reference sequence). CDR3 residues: CATSRDLAGTGNTIYF. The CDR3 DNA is TGTGCCACCAGCAGAGATCTGGCAGGGACTGGAAACACCATATATTTT.

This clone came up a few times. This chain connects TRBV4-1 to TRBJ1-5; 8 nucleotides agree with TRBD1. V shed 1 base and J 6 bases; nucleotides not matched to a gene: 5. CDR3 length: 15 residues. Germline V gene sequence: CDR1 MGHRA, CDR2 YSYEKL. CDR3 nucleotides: TGCGCCAGCAGCCAAGGACAGGGGTTAGGTCAGCCCCAGCATTTT. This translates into CASSQGQGLGQPQHF.

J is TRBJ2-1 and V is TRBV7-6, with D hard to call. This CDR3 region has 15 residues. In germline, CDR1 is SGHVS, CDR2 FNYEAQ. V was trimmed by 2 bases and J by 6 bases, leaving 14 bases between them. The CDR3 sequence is CASSLMPSVANEQFF. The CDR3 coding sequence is TGTGCCAGCAGCTTAATGCCTAGTGTCGCCAATGAGCAGTTCTTC.

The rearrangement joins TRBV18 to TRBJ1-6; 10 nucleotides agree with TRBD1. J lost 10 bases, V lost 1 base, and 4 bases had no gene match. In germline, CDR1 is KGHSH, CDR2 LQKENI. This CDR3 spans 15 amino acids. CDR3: CASSPRGQGISPLHF. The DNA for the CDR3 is TGTGCCAGCTCACCACGGGGACAGGGGATCTCACCCCTCCACTTT.

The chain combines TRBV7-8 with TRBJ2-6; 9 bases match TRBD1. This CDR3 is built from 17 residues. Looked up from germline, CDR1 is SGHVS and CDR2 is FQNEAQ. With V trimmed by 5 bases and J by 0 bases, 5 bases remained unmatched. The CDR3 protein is CASSIGQGNSGANVLTF. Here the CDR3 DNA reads TGTGCCAGCAGCATAGGACAGGGGAACTCTGGGGCCAACGTCCTGACTTTC.